Listed below are T cell receptor beta chains from one sample, sequenced in a study of molecular identifiers for immune sequencing clone quantification. TCRdb reprocessed the PCR reads via MiXCR and lists one record per CDR3 protein. The sample lists 250,000 to 400,000 distinct CDR3 sequences; 20% to 25% were seen once. The sequenced material came from naive CD8+ T cells from blood, with Jurkat cell RNA spiked in. These receptors were collected from a human donor in good health. Some libraries in this study had Jurkat cell RNA spiked in. CDR3s include the opening cysteine and the closing phenylalanine or tryptophan. D genes are given only for firm matches. Size is omitted from some rows. Given values are once, few, many or a class for expanded clones.

TRBV19	-	TRBJ2-5	-	CASRLAGRGQETQYF	TGTGCCAGTAGATTGGCAGGGCGCGGCCAAGAGACCCAGTACTTC
TRBV9	TRBD2	TRBJ2-1	many	CASSVGGAGALGDEQFF	TGTGCCAGCAGCGTAGGGGGAGCGGGGGCTCTTGGGGATGAGCAGTTCTTC
TRBV7-8	-	TRBJ2-5	many	CASSLAGPRETQYF	TGTGCCAGCAGCTTAGCGGGACCCAGAGAGACCCAGTACTTC
TRBV12-3/TRBV12-4	-	TRBJ2-7	-	CASTTSVSSYEQYF	TGTGCCAGCACCACGTCGGTGAGCTCCTACGAGCAGTACTTC
TRBV12-3/TRBV12-4	TRBD1	TRBJ1-6	many	CASSLGQGALNSPLHF	TGTGCCAGCAGTTTGGGTCAGGGGGCTTTGAATTCACCCCTCCACTTT
TRBV12-5	TRBD1	TRBJ2-7	few	CASAPDREYEQYF	TGTGCTAGTGCTCCGGACAGGGAATACGAGCAGTACTTC
TRBV20-1	-	TRBJ2-4	many	CSARDLQDLAKNIQYF	TGCAGTGCTAGAGATCTGCAGGACCTAGCCAAAAACATTCAGTACTTC
TRBV13	-	TRBJ1-2	many	CASSTGHQNYGYTF	TGTGCCAGCAGCACAGGGCACCAAAACTATGGCTACACCTTC
TRBV30	-	TRBJ2-1	-	CAWRNWRALAFF	TGTGCCTGGAGGAACTGGCGGGCCCTTGCGTTCTTC
TRBV7-9	-	TRBJ1-1	many	CASSLGGGVGTEAFF	TGTGCCAGCAGCTTAGGAGGGGGGGTGGGCACTGAAGCTTTCTTT
TRBV5-1	-	TRBJ1-5	many	CATGGSYSNQPQHF	TGCGCCACCGGTGGCAGCTATAGCAATCAGCCCCAGCATTTT
TRBV20-1	-	TRBJ2-6	few	CSARDLTVSYSGANVLTF	TGCAGTGCCAGAGATCTAACAGTTTCGTACTCTGGGGCCAACGTCCTGACTTTC
TRBV27	TRBD1	TRBJ2-2	-	CASSFGTGPGELFF	TGTGCCAGCAGTTTCGGGACAGGCCCCGGGGAGCTGTTTTTT
TRBV20-1	TRBD2	TRBJ2-3	few	CSASSLADVYTDTQYF	TGCAGTGCTAGTTCGCTAGCGGACGTCTACACAGATACGCAGTATTTT
TRBV6-5	TRBD2	TRBJ2-3	few	CASSNGGAGDTQYF	TGTGCCAGCAGCAACGGGGGGGCCGGGGATACGCAGTATTTT
TRBV7-9	-	TRBJ2-7	many	CASSYPRGGHEQYF	TGTGCCAGCAGCTACCCCCGGGGCGGCCACGAGCAGTACTTC
TRBV10-3	-	TRBJ1-6	many	CAISAAGIQNSPLHF	TGTGCCATCAGTGCTGCCGGCATCCAAAATTCACCCCTCCACTTT
TRBV27	-	TRBJ1-3	many	CASTHGASSGNTIYF	TGTGCCAGCACCCACGGGGCCTCCTCTGGAAACACCATATATTTT
TRBV7-9	-	TRBJ2-5	many	CASSLDVRKETQYF	TGTGCCAGCAGCCTAGACGTACGGAAAGAGACCCAGTACTTC
TRBV18	TRBD1	TRBJ1-1	many	CASSPQDRGRIEAFF	TGTGCCAGCTCACCCCAGGACAGGGGGCGAATTGAAGCTTTCTTT
TRBV27	-	TRBJ2-1	many	CASSPREYSSYNEQFF	TGTGCCAGCAGTCCCCGTGAGTACAGCTCCTACAATGAGCAGTTCTTC
TRBV15	-	TRBJ1-2	-	CATSRGNKHSNHGYTF	TGTGCCACCAGCAGAGGAAATAAACATTCAAACCATGGCTACACCTTC
TRBV9	-	TRBJ2-3	few	CASSRYGEVGPSTDTQYF	TGTGCCAGCAGCCGATATGGAGAGGTGGGCCCTAGCACAGATACGCAGTATTTT
TRBV6-2/TRBV6-3	-	TRBJ2-2	-	CASSYWFANTGELVF	TGTGCCAGCAGTTACTGGTTCGCGAACACCGGGGAGCTGGTTTTT
TRBV6-1	TRBD2	TRBJ2-5	many	CASSEEISGGAQETQYF	TGTGCCAGCAGTGAAGAAATTAGCGGGGGGGCTCAAGAGACCCAGTACTTC
TRBV24-1	TRBD2	TRBJ2-2	many	CATRPRTSGEPEPNTGELFF	TGTGCCACCAGACCAAGGACTAGCGGGGAACCCGAACCGAACACCGGGGAGCTGTTTTTT
TRBV13	TRBD2	TRBJ2-6	many	CASSFAGGSLTF	TGTGCCAGCAGCTTTGCGGGAGGTAGCCTGACTTTC
TRBV7-6	-	TRBJ2-5	-	CASSPRDSPSGETQYF	TGTGCCAGCAGCCCCCGGGACTCACCAAGCGGGGAGACCCAGTACTTC
TRBV27	TRBD2	TRBJ2-1	-	CASREGTSGVLGNEQFF	TGTGCCAGCAGAGAAGGGACTAGCGGGGTCTTGGGTAATGAGCAGTTCTTC
TRBV7-6	TRBD2	TRBJ2-3	many	CASSSREGRFSDTQYF	TGTGCCAGCAGCTCCCGGGAGGGCCGTTTTTCAGATACGCAGTATTTT
TRBV27	-	TRBJ1-2	few	CASSPQTNYGYTF	TGTGCCAGCAGTCCACAGACGAACTATGGCTACACCTTC
TRBV20-1	TRBD2	TRBJ2-3	-	CSAGRLAGGSDTQYF	TGCAGTGCTGGGCGACTAGCGGGAGGGTCGGATACGCAGTATTTT
TRBV12-3/TRBV12-4	-	TRBJ1-5	many	CASSLARGTYSNQPQHF	TGTGCCAGCAGTTTAGCTCGCGGGACATATAGCAATCAGCCCCAGCATTTT
TRBV2	-	TRBJ2-3	many	CAIERLNRDDSTDTQYF	TGTGCCATCGAACGCCTGAACAGAGATGATAGCACAGATACGCAGTATTTT
TRBV12-3/TRBV12-4	TRBD1	TRBJ2-2	few	CASSPGQGATGELFF	TGTGCCAGCAGTCCGGGACAGGGGGCCACCGGGGAGCTGTTTTTT
TRBV24-1	-	TRBJ2-2	few	CATSDFLYRAPRELFF	TGTGCCACCAGTGATTTCCTATACAGGGCGCCTAGGGAGCTGTTTTTT
TRBV27	-	TRBJ2-7	few	CASSFSTGYEQYF	TGTGCCAGCAGTTTTTCTACAGGGTACGAGCAGTACTTC
TRBV7-6	-	TRBJ2-2	many	CASSWTDTGELFF	TGTGCCAGCAGCTGGACAGACACCGGGGAGCTGTTTTTT